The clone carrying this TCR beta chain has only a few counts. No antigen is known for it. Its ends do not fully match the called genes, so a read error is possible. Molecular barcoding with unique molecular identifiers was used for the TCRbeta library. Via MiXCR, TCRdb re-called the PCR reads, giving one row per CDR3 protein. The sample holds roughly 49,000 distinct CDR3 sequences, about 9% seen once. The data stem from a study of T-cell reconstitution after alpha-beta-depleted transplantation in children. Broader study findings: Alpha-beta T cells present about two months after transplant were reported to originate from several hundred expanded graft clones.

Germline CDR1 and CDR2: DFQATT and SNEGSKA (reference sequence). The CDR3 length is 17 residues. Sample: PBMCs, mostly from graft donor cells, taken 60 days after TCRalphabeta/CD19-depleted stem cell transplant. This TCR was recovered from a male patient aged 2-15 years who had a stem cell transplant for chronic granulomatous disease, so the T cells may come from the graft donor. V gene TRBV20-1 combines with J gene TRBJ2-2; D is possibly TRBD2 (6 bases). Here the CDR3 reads CSARDLTEQTNTGGLFF. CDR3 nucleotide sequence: TGCAGTGCTAGAGATCTTACGGAACAGACTAACACCGGGGGGCTGTTTTTT.